The 20 T cell receptor beta chains in this list originate from one sample, sequenced in a study of shared clonotypes between healthy human individuals. Some clones are missing from TCRdb's copy, which holds only in-frame ones; the method was immunoSEQ multiplex PCR. The table has 2 million to 2.5 million clones, over 85% seen once. Sequencing used naive CD4+ T cells from PBMCs. Stated subset: CD45RA+ positively selected. The receptor source for this set is a man aged 18 to 29 in good health. Some clones in this sample may be carry-over from other donors' samples.

This rearrangement joins TRBV29-1 to TRBJ1-4; a weak D match, TRBD1 (5 bases). The V and J ends lost 8 bases and 4 bases respectively, with 17 bases between them. The V gene's germline CDR1 is SQVTM and CDR2 ANQGSEA. The CDR3 spans 14 residues. The CDR3 protein is CSPGGADNNEKLFF. The CDR3 nucleotides read TGCAGCCCCGGGGGAGCAGACAATAATGAAAAACTGTTTTTT.

This chain connects TRBV7-2 to TRBJ2-7; D gene unclear. Germline V lookup: CDR1 SGHTA, CDR2 FQGNSA. The CDR3 consists of 13 residues. Trimming removed 5 bases at V and 3 bases at J, with 11 bases between. CDR3 DNA: TGTGCCAGCAGCGCCCAACCGGGCTACGAGCAGTACTTC. Residues: CASSAQPGYEQYF. Together with reference TRBV7-2 and TRBJ2-7, the CDR3 gives the full variable domain: GAGVSQSPSNKVTEKGKDVELRCDPISGHTALYWYRQSLGQGLEFLIYFQGNSAPDKSGLPSDRFSAERTGGSVSTLTIQRTQQEDSAVYLCASSAQPGYEQYFGPGTRLTVT.

The chain uses TRBV10-1 and TRBJ1-4, with unresolved D. CDR3 length: 15 amino acids. V was cut by 0 bases and J by 5 bases, with 10 bases left in between. The V gene's germline CDR1 is WNHNN and CDR2 SYGVQD (reference sequence). The CDR3 DNA follows: TGCGCCAGCAGTGAGTCGACTGGAGGGAATGAAAAACTGTTTTTT. This encodes CASSESTGGNEKLFF.

The rearrangement joins TRBV9 to TRBJ2-2; D gene uncertain. Looked up from germline, CDR1 is SGDLS and CDR2 is YYNGEE. The CDR3 length is 15 residues. V gave up 2 bases and J gave up 1 base, with 9 bases separating them. CDR3 region: CASSVGSQNTGELFF. CDR3 in DNA: TGTGCCAGCAGCGTCGGTTCCCAGAACACCGGGGAGCTGTTTTTT.

With regard to this clone: The sample holds other DNA sequences that translate to the same CDR3. V and J are TRBV5-1 and TRBJ2-6; no definite D call. This CDR3 comprises 14 residues. The germline V gene has CDR1 SGHRS and CDR2 YFSETQ. V shed 4 bases and J shed 0 bases, with 5 bases lying between them. The CDR3 reads CASSPVSGANVLTF. The CDR3 DNA sequence: TGCGCCAGCAGCCCGGTCTCTGGGGCCAACGTCCTGACTTTC.

This chain joins TRBV11-2 and TRBJ1-2; D may be TRBD1 (5 bases). The CDR3 totals 15 residues. Germline CDR1 is SGHAT and CDR2 is FQNNGV. Trimming removed 1 base at V and 4 bases at J, with 13 bases between. The CDR3 region is CASSLAGVGAYGYTF. CDR3 DNA sequence: TGTGCCAGCAGCTTAGCAGGTGTAGGGGCCTATGGCTACACCTTC. Variable domain in full (rest from reference TRBV11-2 and TRBJ1-2): EAGVAQSPRYKIIEKRQSVAFWCNPISGHATLYWYQQILGQGPKLLIQFQNNGVVDDSQLPKDRFSAERLKGVDSTLKIQPAKLEDSAVYLCASSLAGVGAYGYTFGSGTRLTVV.

The chain recombines TRBV7-6 with TRBJ1-1; 10 bases fit TRBD1. The length of the CDR3 is 16 residues. V dropped 5 bases and J dropped 1; count of bases not matched to a gene: 7. Germline CDR1 reads SGHVS; CDR2 reads FNYEAQ. The CDR3 spells CASSLRGQGRNTEAFF. CDR3 nucleotide sequence: TGTGCCAGCAGCCTGCGGGGACAGGGGAGGAACACTGAAGCTTTCTTT.

This clone is a singleton in its sample. The DNA of the CDR3 is TGTGCCAGCAGTTCCACGGGCAGCGGAGCATACGAGCAGTACTTC. It translates to CASSSTGSGAYEQYF. The V call is TRBV28, the J call TRBJ2-7; TRBD2 is a possible D gene (5 bases). V was pared by 4 bases and J by 4 bases, with 17 bases between. The CDR3 extends over 15 amino acids. The germline V gene encodes CDR1 MDHEN and CDR2 SYDVKM.

This clone was detected only once. V usage is TRBV19 and J usage is TRBJ2-7; 7 nucleotides align to TRBD1. In germline, CDR1 is LNHDA, CDR2 SQIVND (reference sequence). The CDR3 covers 17 residues. V shed 4 bases, J shed 7 bases, and the junction held 19 bases outside the gene matches. The CDR3 nucleotides are TGTGCCAGTAGTACCCGACCTGGGACAGCCTCATACGAGGAGCAGTACTTC. Translated: CASSTRPGTASYEEQYF.

The J gene is TRBJ2-4, the V gene TRBV11-3; maybe TRBD1 (7 bases). Trimming took 4 bases from V and 6 from J, leaving 10 bases between them. Germline V gene lookup returns CDR1 SGHNT and CDR2 YENEEA. The CDR3 runs 13 residues. CDR3 DNA: TGTGCCAGCAGCTCAGGGGGAGGAAACATTCAGTACTTC. This encodes CASSSGGGNIQYF.

V is TRBV6-1 and J is TRBJ2-1; TRBD1 matches at 7 bases. The ends lost 2 bases at V and 12 bases at J; junction bases unmatched: 16. This CDR3 comprises 16 residues. CDR1 and CDR2 from the germline V gene are MNHNS and SASEGT. The CDR3 reads CASSEMPRDRKVGQFF. The CDR3 coding sequence is TGTGCCAGCAGTGAAATGCCCCGGGACAGAAAGGTAGGGCAGTTCTTC.

This clone showed up just once. The chain couples TRBV7-9 to TRBJ2-2; weak D call: TRBD2 (5 bases). V lost 5 bases, J lost 2 bases, and 9 bases lay in between. CDR3 length: 14 residues. Germline CDR1 SEHNR, CDR2 FQNEAQ (reference sequence). The CDR3 is CASSRETNTGELFF. DNA of the CDR3: TGTGCCAGCAGCCGGGAAACAAACACCGGGGAGCTGTTTTTT. Full variable domain (remainder filled in from reference TRBV7-9 and TRBJ2-2): DTGVSQNPRHKITKRGQNVTFRCDPISEHNRLYWYRQTLGQGPEFLTYFQNEAQLEKSRLLSDRFSAERPKGSFSTLEIQRTEQGDSAMYLCASSRETNTGELFFGEGSRLTVL.

Only one count was recorded for this clone. V and J are TRBV6-6 and TRBJ1-2; D not certain. The ends were cut back, 7 bases at V and 6 bases at J, with 9 bases in the middle. CDR3 length equals 11 residues. Germline V gene data show CDR1 as MNHNY and CDR2 as SVGAGI (reference sequence). CDR3 in amino acids: CASTGLDGYTF. In DNA, the CDR3 is TGTGCCAGCACTGGGTTGGATGGCTACACCTTC.

V and J are TRBV16 and TRBJ2-7; 9 bases align to TRBD1. Germline V gene lookup returns CDR1 KGHSY and CDR2 FQNENV. This CDR3 region has 14 residues. J was trimmed by 2 bases and V by 2 bases; bases with no gene match: 1. The CDR3 sequence: CASSQGTGPYEQYF. The CDR3 bases are TGTGCCAGCAGCCAAGGGACAGGGCCCTACGAGCAGTACTTC. Together with reference TRBV16 and TRBJ2-7, the CDR3 gives the full variable domain: GEEVAQTPKHLVRGEGQKAKLYCAPIKGHSYVFWYQQVLKNEFKFLISFQNENVFDETGMPKERFSAKCLPNSPCSLEIQATKLEDSAVYFCASSQGTGPYEQYFGPGTRLTVT.

This chain's CDR3 is CASSQDRTWWAGSGNTIYF. The CDR3 DNA sequence: TGTGCCAGCAGCCAAGATCGGACCTGGTGGGCCGGCTCGGGAAACACCATATATTTT. The chain uses TRBV14 and TRBJ1-3, with D hard to call. Germline loops: CDR1 SGHDN, CDR2 FVKESK. Trimming cost V 0 bases and J 4 bases, with 22 bases left between them. This CDR3 contains 19 residues. Full variable domain (rest looked up from reference TRBV14 and TRBJ1-3): EAGVTQFPSHSVIEKGQTVTLRCDPISGHDNLYWYRRVMGKEIKFLLHFVKESKQDESGMPNNRFLAERTGGTYSTLKVQPAELEDSGVYFCASSQDRTWWAGSGNTIYFGEGSWLTVV.

The CDR3 spells CASRSGVSYEQYF. CDR3 DNA: TGCGCCAGCCGTAGCGGGGTCTCCTACGAGCAGTACTTC. V is TRBV10-2 and J is TRBJ2-7, with TRBD2 matching over 8 bases. The ends lost 8 bases at V and 0 bases at J; junction bases unmatched: 3. CDR1 is WSHSY and CDR2 is SAAADI in the germline V gene. The CDR3 extends over 13 amino acids.

This clone was counted a single time. CDR3 residues: CASSEAQAGYGYTF. The CDR3 bases are TGTGCCAGCAGTGAAGCGCAGGCAGGCTATGGCTACACCTTC. V is TRBV6-1 and J is TRBJ1-2; D not certain. Germline values: CDR1 MNHNS, CDR2 SASEGT. The CDR3 spans 14 residues. Trimming stripped 0 bases from V and 4 bases from J, with 9 bases between.

The chain carries TRBV7-2 and TRBJ2-7; possibly TRBD2 for D (5 bases). Germline V gene lookup returns CDR1 SGHTA and CDR2 FQGNSA. The CDR3 loop spans 15 amino acids. Trimming cost V 3 bases and J 7 bases, with 19 bases left between them. The DNA for the CDR3 is TGTGCCAGCAGCTTTTATGGCAAAGCCCGCGGGGAGCAGTACTTC. Its protein product is CASSFYGKARGEQYF.

V usage is TRBV6-5 and J usage is TRBJ2-7, with D hard to call. The CDR3 loop spans 16 amino acids. The germline gives CDR1 MNHEY, CDR2 SVGAGI. Trimming stripped 0 bases from V and 3 bases from J, with 15 bases between. CDR3 nucleotides: TGTGCCAGCAGTTACTCGACGATGGGTAGGAGCTACGAGCAGTACTTC. This gives the protein CASSYSTMGRSYEQYF.

The chain joins TRBV19 to TRBJ2-7, with TRBD1 matching over 12 bases. Trimming removed 5 bases from V and 5 bases from J; junction bases left unmatched: 4. CDR1 is LNHDA, CDR2 SQIVND, per germline (reference sequence). The CDR3 contains 14 residues. The CDR3 protein is CASSPGTGGHEQYF. The DNA of the CDR3 is TGTGCCAGTAGTCCCGGGACAGGGGGCCACGAGCAGTACTTC.